These T cell receptor beta chains were read from a single sample in a study of T cells in localized non-small cell lung cancer. Only in-frame clones appear in the TCRdb table, and some are missing; sequencing was by immunoSEQ multiplex PCR. This sample has 1,500 to 2,000 clones, with about a quarter found just once. Material: normal lung tissue next to the tumor, obtained before any cancer treatment. The receptors were sampled from a female donor of 60 years or more with stage I lung adenocarcinoma. Each CDR3 is given with its conserved first and last residue. Fields, in order: D gene, V gene, J gene, clone size, CDR3 DNA, CDR3 protein. A D gene is named only where the DNA matches it firmly. Clone size is stated in some rows and not others, as once, few, many or a class when expanded.

>NA|TRBV18|TRBJ2-2|NA
TGTGCCAGCTCACCATTCACCGGGGAGCTGTTTTTT
CASSPFTGELFF
>TRBD1|TRBV29-1|TRBJ2-7|NA
TGCAGCGTTGAGACAGGGGGGATCTACGAGCAGTACTTC
CSVETGGIYEQYF
>TRBD2|TRBV11-3|TRBJ2-1|medium-sized
TGTGCCAGCAGCTTGAGCGGGGGGGCCCCCAATGAGCAGTTCTTC
CASSLSGGAPNEQFF
>NA|TRBV28|TRBJ1-1|few
TGTGCCAGCAGACCCCTGACAGCCGGGGAACCTGAAGCTTTCTTT
CASRPLTAGEPEAFF
>TRBD1|TRBV6-8|TRBJ2-1|few
TGTGCCAGCAGACCAGGGGGTTACAATGAGCAGTTCTTC
CASRPGGYNEQFF
>NA|TRBV11-3|TRBJ2-3|few
TGTGCCAGCAGCCTTACTGCAGGGTACACAGATACGCAGTATTTT
CASSLTAGYTDTQYF
>NA|TRBV6-8|TRBJ1-1|few
TGTGCCAGCAGAGTCCAGGACAGAAACACTGAAGCTTTCTTT
CASRVQDRNTEAFF
>TRBD1|TRBV6-8|TRBJ1-5|few
TGTGCCAGCAGTCCGGACAGGTCCAGCAATCAGCCCCAGCATTTT
CASSPDRSSNQPQHF
>TRBD2|TRBV19|TRBJ2-2|NA
TGTGCCAGTATTCTTGGGACTAGCGGATCTCTAACCGGGGAGCTGTTTTTT
CASILGTSGSLTGELFF
>TRBD2|TRBV25-1|TRBJ2-5|NA
TGTGCCAGCAGCAATACCGGGACTAGATTGGAGACCCAGTACTTC
CASSNTGTRLETQYF
>TRBD1|TRBV6-8|TRBJ1-5|NA
TGTGCCAGCAGGAGTTATTCTCGGGACAGAAATCAGCCCCAGCATTTT
CASRSYSRDRNQPQHF
>TRBD2|TRBV29-1|TRBJ2-5|NA
TGCAGCGTTGAATCAGGAGCGGGGTTATGGGAGACCCAGTACTTC
CSVESGAGLWETQYF
>NA|TRBV11-3|TRBJ2-3|few
TGTGCCAGCAGCTTAGAAGAGGCGGGGACCACAGATACGCAGTATTTT
CASSLEEAGTTDTQYF
>NA|TRBV6-8|TRBJ2-7|medium-sized
TGTGCCAGCAGTTTGAAGGACAGCTCCTACGAGCAGTACTTC
CASSLKDSSYEQYF
>TRBD1|TRBV11-3|TRBJ1-1|NA
TGTGCCAGCAGCTTGGAGGAGACAGGGACGAACACTGAAGCTTTCTTT
CASSLEETGTNTEAFF
>NA|TRBV28|TRBJ1-2|few
TGTGCCAGCAGTTCCCTGAGAGCAGTTAACTATGGCTACACCTTC
CASSSLRAVNYGYTF
>TRBD2|TRBV27|TRBJ2-5|few
TGTGCCAGCAGGGGAGGGAACCAAGAGACCCAGTACTTC
CASRGGNQETQYF
>NA|TRBV15|TRBJ2-3|few
TGTGCCACCAGCAGAGACAGGGGTGGCTATACGCAGTATTTT
CATSRDRGGYTQYF
>NA|TRBV10-1|TRBJ1-2|NA
TGCGCCAGCAGTGAGTCGACGATGGGCCTAAGCGCTCAAAACTATGGCTACACCTTC
CASSESTMGLSAQNYGYTF
>TRBD2|TRBV6-8|TRBJ2-5|few
TGTGCCAGCAAACCTAGCGGGGGAGAGGAGACCCAGTACTTC
CASKPSGGEETQYF
>NA|TRBV4-1|TRBJ2-1|NA
TGCGCCAGCAGCCAATTAAACAATGAGCAGTTCTTC
CASSQLNNEQFF
>NA|TRBV6-8|TRBJ1-2|NA
TGTGCCAGCAGCGACAGTTATTTCGCCTATGGCTACACCTTC
CASSDSYFAYGYTF
>TRBD1|TRBV28|TRBJ2-7|large
TGTGCCAGCAGTTTATCGCAGGGGGCAAGCGAGCAGTACTTC
CASSLSQGASEQYF
>NA|TRBV1|TRBJ2-6|few
TGCACCAGCAGGGTAATTCGTTTGTGCACAAAGCGGGCCAACGTCCTGACTTTC
CTSRVIRLCTKRANVLTF
>TRBD2|TRBV11-3|TRBJ2-1|medium-sized
TGTGCCAGCAGCTTAGATGATAGCGGGAGGGTAGAGCAGTTCTTC
CASSLDDSGRVEQFF
>TRBD1|TRBV11-1|TRBJ1-2|few
TGTGCCAGCAGCTCTGGGACAGGGAACGAGTATGGCTACACCTTC
CASSSGTGNEYGYTF
>TRBD1|TRBV14|TRBJ1-2|hyperexpanded
TGTGCCAGCAGCCAAGATATTCGACAGGGGGATGGCTACACCTTC
CASSQDIRQGDGYTF
>TRBD2|TRBV4-1|TRBJ2-7|NA
TGCGCCAGCAGCCAACCTAGCGGGGGGACCCACGAGCAGTACTTC
CASSQPSGGTHEQYF
>NA|TRBV11-3|TRBJ2-6|NA
TGTGCCAGCAGCTTAGTCGGCTTGACAGCTGGGGCCAACGTCCTGACTTTC
CASSLVGLTAGANVLTF
>NA|TRBV11-3|TRBJ1-1|few
TGTGCCAGCACCTTTACGGGCGGGAACACTGAAGCTTTCTTT
CASTFTGGNTEAFF
>NA|TRBV14|TRBJ2-5|NA
TGTGCCAGCAGCCTCCCCCCCAGGGGGGAAGAGACCCAGTACTTC
CASSLPPRGEETQYF
>NA|TRBV6-8|TRBJ2-3|medium-sized
TGTGCCAGCAATAAGTTGGGGGATGTGGATACGCAGTATTTT
CASNKLGDVDTQYF
>TRBD1|TRBV5-1|TRBJ1-1|NA
TGCGCCAGCAGCTTGGGACAGGGGTTCACTGAAGCTTTCTTT
CASSLGQGFTEAFF
>TRBD2|TRBV28|TRBJ2-3|NA
TGTGCCAGCAGTTTGGACCGTAGCGGGGGGGGTAACACAGATACGCAGTATTTT
CASSLDRSGGGNTDTQYF
>NA|TRBV6-8|TRBJ2-2|NA
TGTGCCAGCAGTTCATTCCTTAATGACCGGCGGGGGGAGCTGTTTTTT
CASSSFLNDRRGELFF
>TRBD1|TRBV29-1|TRBJ2-3|NA
TGCAGCCACCAGGGGGCGACAGATACGCAGTATTTT
CSHQGATDTQYF
>NA|TRBV11-3|TRBJ1-1|NA
TGTGCCAGCAGCTTAAGAGGCACTACGAACACTGAAGCTTTCTTT
CASSLRGTTNTEAFF
>NA|TRBV18|TRBJ2-5|NA
TGTGCCAGCTCACCACAGGGAGCGGTCTTAAGTTTTGACCAGTACTTC
CASSPQGAVLSFDQYF
>NA|TRBV11-3|TRBJ2-5|NA
TGTGCCAGCAGCCCGCTGTATACAGGCCTCCGGGAGACCCAGTACTTC
CASSPLYTGLRETQYF
>NA|TRBV10-2|TRBJ2-1|NA
TGCGCCAGCAGCCGGGACCTCCGGATGGATGAGCAGTTCTTC
CASSRDLRMDEQFF
>NA|TRBV23-1|TRBJ2-5|NA
TGCGCCAGCAGTCTACCCCGTCGACAAGAAGAGACCCAGTACTTC
CASSLPRRQEETQYF
>NA|TRBV6-8|TRBJ1-1|few
TGTGCCAGCAGACCCGCTTCGGTAAGGGGGAGGAACACTGAAGCTTTCTTT
CASRPASVRGRNTEAFF
>NA|TRBV23-1|TRBJ2-7|medium-sized
TGCGCCAGCAGCTTGTTCCAGGATATCTACGAGCAGTACTTC
CASSLFQDIYEQYF
>TRBD2|TRBV29-1|TRBJ2-1|NA
TGCAGCGTAACTAGCGGGAGGGCCGGTGAGCAGTTCTTC
CSVTSGRAGEQFF
>TRBD1|TRBV11-3|TRBJ1-2|medium-sized
TGTGCCAGCAGCTCCGGACAGGGGGCGAGGGATGGCTACACCTTC
CASSSGQGARDGYTF
>NA|TRBV29-1|TRBJ1-2|few
TGCAGCGTTGAATCTTTGGAGAGTTTCTATGGCTACACCTTC
CSVESLESFYGYTF
>NA|TRBV19|TRBJ2-3|NA
TGTGCCAGTAGTAGCCTTGAGAAATTCACAGATACGCAGTATTTT
CASSSLEKFTDTQYF
>NA|TRBV12-5|TRBJ2-3|NA
TGTGCTAGTGGTTTCCGAGTGACAGATACGCAGTATTTT
CASGFRVTDTQYF
>NA|TRBV11-3|TRBJ2-3|medium-sized
TGTGCCAGCAGCTTGGCCGTAAACCTTCGGGGGTCTAGCACAGATACGCAGTATTTT
CASSLAVNLRGSSTDTQYF
>TRBD1|TRBV11-3|TRBJ1-2|NA
TGTGCCAGCAGCTCCCGACAGGGTGGCTATGGCTACACCTTC
CASSSRQGGYGYTF
>TRBD1|TRBV15|TRBJ2-1|NA
TGTGCCACCAGCAGAGATCAAACAGGGGGTAGGAATGAGCAGTTCTTC
CATSRDQTGGRNEQFF
>TRBD2|TRBV18|TRBJ2-3|NA
TGTGCCAGCTCACCCGTCGGGGGGAGCCCCACAGATACGCAGTATTTT
CASSPVGGSPTDTQYF
>NA|TRBV19|TRBJ2-2|NA
TGTGCCAGTATTCGGGGAGCCACCGCGAACACCGGGGAGCTGTTTTTT
CASIRGATANTGELFF
>NA|TRBV28|TRBJ1-1|NA
TGTGCCAGCAGTTCGAATGGGGCCCCGGGCACTGAAGCTTTCTTT
CASSSNGAPGTEAFF
>NA|TRBV7-1|TRBJ1-1|NA
TGTGCCAGCAAGCAAGGGGAGAACACTGAAGCTTTCTTT
CASKQGENTEAFF
>NA|TRBV11-3|TRBJ1-5|few
TGTGCCAGCAGCTCAAATGTGGGTTTTCAGCCCCAGCATTTT
CASSSNVGFQPQHF
>TRBD1|TRBV10-3|TRBJ2-3|medium-sized
TGTGCCATCAGTGAGGATCGGACAGGGGTGACAGATACGCAGTATTTT
CAISEDRTGVTDTQYF
>TRBD1|TRBV29-1|TRBJ1-5|few
TGCAGCGTCGCGGGACAGGGTAAGGGTCAGCCCCAGCATTTT
CSVAGQGKGQPQHF